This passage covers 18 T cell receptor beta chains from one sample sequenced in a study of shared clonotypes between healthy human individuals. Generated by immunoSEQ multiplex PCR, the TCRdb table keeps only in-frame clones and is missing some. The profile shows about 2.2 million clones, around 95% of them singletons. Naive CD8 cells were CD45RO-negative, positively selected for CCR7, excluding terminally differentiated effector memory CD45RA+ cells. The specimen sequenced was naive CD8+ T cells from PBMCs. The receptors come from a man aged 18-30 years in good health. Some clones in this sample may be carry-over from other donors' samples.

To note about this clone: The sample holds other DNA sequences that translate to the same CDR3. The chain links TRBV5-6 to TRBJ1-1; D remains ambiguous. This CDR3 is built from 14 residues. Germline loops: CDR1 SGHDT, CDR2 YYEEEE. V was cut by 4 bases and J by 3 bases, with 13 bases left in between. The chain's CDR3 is CASSPEAGYTEAFF. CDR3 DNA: TGTGCCAGCAGCCCCGAGGCGGGATACACTGAAGCTTTCTTT.

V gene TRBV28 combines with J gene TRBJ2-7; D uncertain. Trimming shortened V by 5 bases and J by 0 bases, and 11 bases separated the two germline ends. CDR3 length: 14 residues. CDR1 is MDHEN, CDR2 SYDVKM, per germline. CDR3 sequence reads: CASSTDIISYEQYF. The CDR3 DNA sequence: TGTGCCAGCAGTACCGACATAATCTCCTACGAGCAGTACTTC. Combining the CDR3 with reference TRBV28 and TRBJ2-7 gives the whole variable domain DVKVTQSSRYLVKRTGEKVFLECVQDMDHENMFWYRQDPGLGLRLIYFSYDVKMKEKGDIPEGYSVSREKKERFSLILESASTNQTSMYLCASSTDIISYEQYFGPGTRLTVT.

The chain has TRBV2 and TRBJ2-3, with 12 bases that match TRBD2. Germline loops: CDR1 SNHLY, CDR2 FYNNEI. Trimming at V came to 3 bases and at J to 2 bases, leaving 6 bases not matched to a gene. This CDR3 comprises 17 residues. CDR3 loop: CASSDWASGGDTDTQYF. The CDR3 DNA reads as TGTGCCAGCAGTGATTGGGCTAGCGGGGGGGACACAGATACGCAGTATTTT.

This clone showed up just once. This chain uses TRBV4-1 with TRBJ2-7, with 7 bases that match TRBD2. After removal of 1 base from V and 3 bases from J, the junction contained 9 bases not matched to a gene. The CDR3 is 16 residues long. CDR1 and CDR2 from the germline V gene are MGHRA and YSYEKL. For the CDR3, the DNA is TGCGCCAGCAGCCAAGTGGGCCTAGCGGCAAACTACGAGCAGTACTTC. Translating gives CASSQVGLAANYEQYF.

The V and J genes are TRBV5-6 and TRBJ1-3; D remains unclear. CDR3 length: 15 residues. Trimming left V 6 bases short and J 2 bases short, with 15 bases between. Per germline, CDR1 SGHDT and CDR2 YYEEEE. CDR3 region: CASNPAFSPGNTIYF. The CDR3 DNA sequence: TGTGCCAGCAACCCGGCGTTTAGTCCTGGAAACACCATATATTTT.

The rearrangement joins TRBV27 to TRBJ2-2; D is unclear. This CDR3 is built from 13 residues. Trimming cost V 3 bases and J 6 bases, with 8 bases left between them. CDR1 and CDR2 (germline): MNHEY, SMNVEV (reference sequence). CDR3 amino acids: CASSFLQSGELFF. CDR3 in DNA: TGTGCCAGCAGTTTCTTGCAATCCGGGGAGCTGTTTTTT.

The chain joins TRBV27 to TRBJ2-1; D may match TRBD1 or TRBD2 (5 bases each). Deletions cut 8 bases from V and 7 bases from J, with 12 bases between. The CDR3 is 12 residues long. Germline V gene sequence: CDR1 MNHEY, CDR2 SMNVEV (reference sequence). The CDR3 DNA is TGTGCCAGCGCAGGGTGGGGGAATGAGCAGTTCTTC. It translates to CASAGWGNEQFF.

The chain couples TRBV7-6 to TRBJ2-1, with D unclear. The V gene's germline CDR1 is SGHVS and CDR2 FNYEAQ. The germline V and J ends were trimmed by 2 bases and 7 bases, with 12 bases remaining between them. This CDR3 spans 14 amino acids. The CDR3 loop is CASSLMPGRNEQFF. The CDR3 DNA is TGTGCCAGCAGCTTAATGCCGGGCAGAAATGAGCAGTTCTTC. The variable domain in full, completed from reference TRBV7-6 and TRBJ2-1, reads GAGVSQSPRYKVTKRGQDVALRCDPISGHVSLYWYRQALGQGPEFLTYFNYEAQQDKSGLPNDRFSAERPEGSISTLTIQRTEQRDSAMYRCASSLMPGRNEQFFGPGTRLTVL.

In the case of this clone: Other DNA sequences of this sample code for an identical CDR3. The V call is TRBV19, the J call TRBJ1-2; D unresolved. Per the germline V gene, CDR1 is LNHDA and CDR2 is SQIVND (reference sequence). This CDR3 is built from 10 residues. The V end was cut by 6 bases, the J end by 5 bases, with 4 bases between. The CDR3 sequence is CASRGYGYTF. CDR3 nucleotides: TGTGCCAGTAGAGGGTATGGCTACACCTTC.

The CDR3 reads CASSYNRLYEQYF. DNA for the CDR3: TGTGCCAGCAGTTATAACAGGCTCTACGAGCAGTACTTC. The chain employs TRBV6-5 and TRBJ2-7; TRBD1 is a possible D gene (5 bases). The V end was cut by 3 bases, the J end by 3 bases, with 9 bases between. The germline CDR1 and CDR2 sequences are MNHEY and SVGAGI. The CDR3 loop spans 13 amino acids.

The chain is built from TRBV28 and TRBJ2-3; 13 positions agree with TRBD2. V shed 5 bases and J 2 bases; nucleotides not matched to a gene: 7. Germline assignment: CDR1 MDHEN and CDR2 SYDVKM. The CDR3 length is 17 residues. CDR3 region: CASSTGLAGHSTDTQYF. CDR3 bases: TGTGCCAGCAGTACGGGACTAGCGGGACACTCCACAGATACGCAGTATTTT. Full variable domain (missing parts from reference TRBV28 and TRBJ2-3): DVKVTQSSRYLVKRTGEKVFLECVQDMDHENMFWYRQDPGLGLRLIYFSYDVKMKEKGDIPEGYSVSREKKERFSLILESASTNQTSMYLCASSTGLAGHSTDTQYFGPGTRLTVL.

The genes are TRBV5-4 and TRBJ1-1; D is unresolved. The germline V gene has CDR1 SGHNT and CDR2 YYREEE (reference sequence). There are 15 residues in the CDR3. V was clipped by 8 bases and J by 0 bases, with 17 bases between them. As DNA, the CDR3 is TGTGCCAGTAGCAAGCTCGGAGTCCTGAACACTGAAGCTTTCTTT. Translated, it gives CASSKLGVLNTEAFF.

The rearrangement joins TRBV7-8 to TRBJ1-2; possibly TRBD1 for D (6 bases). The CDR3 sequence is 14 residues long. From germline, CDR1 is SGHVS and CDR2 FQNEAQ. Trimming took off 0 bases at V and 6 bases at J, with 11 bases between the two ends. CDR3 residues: CASSLARGGDGYTF. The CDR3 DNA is TGTGCCAGCAGCTTAGCGCGGGGGGGCGATGGCTACACCTTC.

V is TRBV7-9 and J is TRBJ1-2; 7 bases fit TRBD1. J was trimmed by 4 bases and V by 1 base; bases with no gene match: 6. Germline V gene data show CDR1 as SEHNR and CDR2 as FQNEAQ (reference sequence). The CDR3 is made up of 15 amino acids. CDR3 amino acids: CASSLVVTGSYGYTF. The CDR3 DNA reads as TGTGCCAGCAGCTTAGTAGTGACAGGGTCCTATGGCTACACCTTC.

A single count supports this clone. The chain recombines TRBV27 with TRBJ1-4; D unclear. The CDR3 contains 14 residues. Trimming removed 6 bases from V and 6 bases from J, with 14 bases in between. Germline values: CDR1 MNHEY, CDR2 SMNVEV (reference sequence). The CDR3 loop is CASSDSSGDEKLFF. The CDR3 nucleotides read TGTGCCAGCAGCGACTCTTCCGGGGATGAAAAACTGTTTTTT.

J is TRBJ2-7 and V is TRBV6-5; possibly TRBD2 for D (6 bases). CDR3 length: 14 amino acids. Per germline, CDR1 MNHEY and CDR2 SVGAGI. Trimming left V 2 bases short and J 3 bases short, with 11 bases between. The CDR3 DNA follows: TGTGCCAGCAGTTACCGGGGCGGGGTCTACGAGCAGTACTTC. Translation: CASSYRGGVYEQYF.

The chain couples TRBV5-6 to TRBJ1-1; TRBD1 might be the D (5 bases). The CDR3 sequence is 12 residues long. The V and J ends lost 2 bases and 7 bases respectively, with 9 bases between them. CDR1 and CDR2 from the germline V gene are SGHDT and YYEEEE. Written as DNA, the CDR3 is TGTGCCAGCAGCTTTGGGACGGTTGAAGCTTTCTTT. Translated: CASSFGTVEAFF. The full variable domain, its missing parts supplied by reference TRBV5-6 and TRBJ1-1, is DAGVTQSPTHLIKTRGQQVTLRCSPKSGHDTVSWYQQALGQGPQFIFQYYEEEERQRGNFPDRFSGHQFPNYSSELNVNALLLGDSALYLCASSFGTVEAFFGQGTRLTVV.

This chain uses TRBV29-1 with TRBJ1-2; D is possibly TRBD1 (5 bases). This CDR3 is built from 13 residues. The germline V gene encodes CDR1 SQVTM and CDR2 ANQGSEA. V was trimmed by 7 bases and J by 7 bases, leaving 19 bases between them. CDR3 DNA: TGCAGCGGAATATCACAGGTCGAAGGTGGCTACACCTTC. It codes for CSGISQVEGGYTF.